The entry that follows covers one T cell receptor beta chain sequence. Per the original data handling: Amplified reference gene primers provided the basis for estimating nucleated cell counts. TCRdb's table, derived via immunoSEQ multiplex PCR, lists solely in-frame clones and lacks some. That table gives V, J and clone size, and the DNA gave D and trimming. The data contain a few hundred thousand clones, 65% to 90% of them singletons. The V gene lost 3 bases and the J gene lost 0 bases, with 9 bases spanning the gap. Germline CDR1 LGHNA, CDR2 YSLEER. The CDR3 covers 15 residues. This sample is part of a study of blood T cell repertoires in COVID-19. The overall study: The United States, Italy and Spain were the sources of the acute and convalescent COVID-19 samples. T cells, B-cell-depleted T cells, or PBMCs supplied cDNA or gDNA.

This clonotype originated in a man aged 45-65 years with active or convalescent COVID-19. Sequenced material: peripheral blood. The chain recombines TRBV4-3 with TRBJ1-3; TRBD1 might be the D (5 bases). CDR3 amino acids: CASSQQTASGNTIYF. The CDR3 DNA sequence: TGCGCCAGCAGCCAGCAGACAGCCTCTGGAAACACCATATATTTT.